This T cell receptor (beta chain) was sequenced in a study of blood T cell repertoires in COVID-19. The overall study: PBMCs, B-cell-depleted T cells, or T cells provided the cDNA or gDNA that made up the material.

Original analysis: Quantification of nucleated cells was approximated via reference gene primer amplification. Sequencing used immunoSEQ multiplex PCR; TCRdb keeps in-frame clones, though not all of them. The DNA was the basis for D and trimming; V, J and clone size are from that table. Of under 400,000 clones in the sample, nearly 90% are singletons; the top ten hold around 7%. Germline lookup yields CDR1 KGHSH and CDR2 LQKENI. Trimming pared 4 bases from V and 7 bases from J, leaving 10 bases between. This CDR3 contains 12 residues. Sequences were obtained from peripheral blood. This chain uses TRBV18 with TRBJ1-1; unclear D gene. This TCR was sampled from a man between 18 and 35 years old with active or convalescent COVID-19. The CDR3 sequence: CASSRGGNEAFF. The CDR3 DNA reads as TGTGCCAGCTCACGGGGAGGCAATGAAGCTTTCTTT.